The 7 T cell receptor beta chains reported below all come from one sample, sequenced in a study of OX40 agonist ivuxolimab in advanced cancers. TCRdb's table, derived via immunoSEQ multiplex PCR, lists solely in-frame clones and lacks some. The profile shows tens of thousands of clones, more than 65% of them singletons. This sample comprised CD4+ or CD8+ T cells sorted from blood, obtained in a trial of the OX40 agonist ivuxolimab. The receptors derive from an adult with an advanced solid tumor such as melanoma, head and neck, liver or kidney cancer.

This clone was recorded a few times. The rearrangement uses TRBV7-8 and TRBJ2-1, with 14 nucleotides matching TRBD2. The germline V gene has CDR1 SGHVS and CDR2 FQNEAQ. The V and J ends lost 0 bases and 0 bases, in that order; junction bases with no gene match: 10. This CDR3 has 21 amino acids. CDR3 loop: CASSLARFWGLAGASYNEQFF. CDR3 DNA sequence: TGTGCCAGCAGCTTAGCGCGTTTCTGGGGACTAGCGGGGGCCTCCTACAATGAGCAGTTCTTC.

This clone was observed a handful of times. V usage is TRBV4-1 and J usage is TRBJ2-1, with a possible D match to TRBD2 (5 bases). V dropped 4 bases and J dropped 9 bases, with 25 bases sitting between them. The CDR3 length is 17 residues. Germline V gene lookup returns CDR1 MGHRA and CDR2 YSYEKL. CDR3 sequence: CASSPGGVAGEVGEQFF. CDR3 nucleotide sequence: TGCGCCAGCAGCCCAGGAGGAGTGGCCGGCGAAGTCGGTGAGCAGTTCTTC.

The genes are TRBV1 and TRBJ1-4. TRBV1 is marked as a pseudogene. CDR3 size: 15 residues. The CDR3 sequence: CTSSQEDCQQEKLFF. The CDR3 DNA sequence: TGCACCAGCAGCCAAGAGGACTGCCAACAGGAAAAACTGTTTTTT.

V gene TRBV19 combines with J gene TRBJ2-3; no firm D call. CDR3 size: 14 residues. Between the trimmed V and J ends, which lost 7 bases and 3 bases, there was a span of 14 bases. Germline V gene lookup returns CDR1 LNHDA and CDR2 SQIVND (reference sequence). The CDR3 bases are TGTGCCAGTATAAAGGTAGTTGGGACAGATACGCAGTATTTT. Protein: CASIKVVGTDTQYF. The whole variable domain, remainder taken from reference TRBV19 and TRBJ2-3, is DGGITQSPKYLFRKEGQNVTLSCEQNLNHDAMYWYRQDPGQGLRLIYYSQIVNDFQKGDIAEGYSVSREKKESFPLTVTSAQKNPTAFYLCASIKVVGTDTQYFGPGTRLTVL.

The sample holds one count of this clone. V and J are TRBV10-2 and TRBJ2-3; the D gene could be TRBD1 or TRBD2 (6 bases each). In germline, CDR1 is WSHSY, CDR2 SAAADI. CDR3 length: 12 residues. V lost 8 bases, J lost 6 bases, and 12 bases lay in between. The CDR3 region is CASGGGRDTQYF. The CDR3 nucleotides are TGCGCCAGCGGAGGGGGTCGGGATACGCAGTATTTT.

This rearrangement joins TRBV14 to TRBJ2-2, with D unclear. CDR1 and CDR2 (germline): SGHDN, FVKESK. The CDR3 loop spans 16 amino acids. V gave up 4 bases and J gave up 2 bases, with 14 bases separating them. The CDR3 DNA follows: TGTGCCAGCAGCCCATGGATCGCAGAAAACACCGGGGAGCTGTTTTTT. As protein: CASSPWIAENTGELFF.

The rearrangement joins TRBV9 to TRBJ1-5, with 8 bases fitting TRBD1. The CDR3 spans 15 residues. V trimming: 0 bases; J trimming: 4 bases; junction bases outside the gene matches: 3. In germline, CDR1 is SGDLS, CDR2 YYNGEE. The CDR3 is CASSVDGQGNQPQHF. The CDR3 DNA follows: TGTGCCAGCAGCGTAGATGGACAGGGTAATCAGCCCCAGCATTTT. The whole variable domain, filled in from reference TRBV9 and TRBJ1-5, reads DSGVTQTPKHLITATGQRVTLRCSPRSGDLSVYWYQQSLDQGLQFLIQYYNGEERAKGNILERFSAQQFPDLHSELNLSSLELGDSALYFCASSVDGQGNQPQHFGDGTRLSIL.